The source of this T cell receptor beta chain is a study of blood T cells in healthy people across ages. Study findings and constraints: Per million T cells, TCR beta diversity dropped about linearly as age rose. There were more naive CD4+ cells and higher diversity in long-lived donors than in aged donors.

Total RNA was extracted at no less than 6 micrograms per sample. Using a J-beta primer mix together with a sample-barcoded 5' primer, a second PCR was run for roughly 6 to 11 cycles. From the 5' RACE reads, TCRdb called clonotypes with MiXCR, one entry per CDR3 protein. The profile covers some 780,000 distinct CDR3 sequences, with roughly three fifths appearing a single time and about a quarter taken by the ten largest. The V gene's germline CDR1 is MNHEY and CDR2 SVGAGI. The CDR3 sequence is 16 residues long. Trimming took 0 bases from V and 7 from J; bases not matched to a gene: 6. A note on this clonotype: Its antigen is currently unknown.

Sequencing was carried out using blood. This sequence originates from a middle-aged man in good health. The genes are TRBV6-5 and TRBJ1-6, with 7 bases aligning to TRBD1. Here the CDR3 DNA reads TGTGCCAGCAGTTACTCCCGGACAGGCCGAAATTCACCCCTCCACTTT. This sequence encodes CASSYSRTGRNSPLHF.